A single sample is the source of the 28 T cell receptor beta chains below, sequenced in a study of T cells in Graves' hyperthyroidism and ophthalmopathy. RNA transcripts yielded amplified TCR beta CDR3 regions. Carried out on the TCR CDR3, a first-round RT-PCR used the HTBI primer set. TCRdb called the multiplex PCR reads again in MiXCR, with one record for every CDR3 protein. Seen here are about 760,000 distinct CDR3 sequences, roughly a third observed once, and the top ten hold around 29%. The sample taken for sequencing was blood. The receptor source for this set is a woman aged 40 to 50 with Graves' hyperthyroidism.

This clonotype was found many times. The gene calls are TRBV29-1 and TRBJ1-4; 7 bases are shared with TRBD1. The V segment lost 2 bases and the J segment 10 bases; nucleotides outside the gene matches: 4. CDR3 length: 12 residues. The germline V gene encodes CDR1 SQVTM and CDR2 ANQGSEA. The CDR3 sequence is CSVEQGVGKLFF. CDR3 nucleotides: TGCAGCGTTGAACAGGGGGTTGGAAAACTGTTTTTT.

This CDR3 is CASSRTSRDEQFF. In DNA form, the CDR3 reads TGTGCCAGCAGTAGGACTAGCAGGGATGAGCAGTTCTTC. The chain uses TRBV7-2 and TRBJ2-1; the match to TRBD2 covers 8 bases. Per germline, CDR1 SGHTA and CDR2 FQGNSA. With 6 bases clipped from V and 8 bases from J, the junction kept 6 bases outside the gene matches. The CDR3 consists of 13 residues. Full variable domain (rest looked up from reference TRBV7-2 and TRBJ2-1): GAGVSQSPSNKVTEKGKDVELRCDPISGHTALYWYRQSLGQGLEFLIYFQGNSAPDKSGLPSDRFSAERTGGSVSTLTIQRTQQEDSAVYLCASSRTSRDEQFFGPGTRLTVL.

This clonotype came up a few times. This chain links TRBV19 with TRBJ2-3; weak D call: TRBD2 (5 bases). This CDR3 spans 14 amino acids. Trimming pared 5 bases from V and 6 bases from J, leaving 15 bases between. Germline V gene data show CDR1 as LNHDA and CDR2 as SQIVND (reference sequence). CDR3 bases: TGTGCCAGTAGTCCGCGGACTGATGTCGATACGCAGTATTTT. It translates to CASSPRTDVDTQYF.

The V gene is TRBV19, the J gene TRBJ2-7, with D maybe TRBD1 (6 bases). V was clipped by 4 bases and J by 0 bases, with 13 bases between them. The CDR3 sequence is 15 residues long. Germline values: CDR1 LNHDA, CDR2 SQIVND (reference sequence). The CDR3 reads CASSTTGSSSYEQYF. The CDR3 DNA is TGTGCCAGTAGTACGACAGGTTCCAGCTCCTACGAGCAGTACTTC.

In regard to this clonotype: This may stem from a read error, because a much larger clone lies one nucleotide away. CDR3 sequence reads: CASSTQGYGHTF. As DNA, the CDR3 is TGCGCCAGCAGTACGCAGGGTTATGGCCACACCTTC. V gene TRBV10-2 combines with J gene TRBJ1-2; TRBD1 might be the D (5 bases). Germline V gives CDR1 WSHSY, CDR2 SAAADI. CDR3 length equals 12 residues.

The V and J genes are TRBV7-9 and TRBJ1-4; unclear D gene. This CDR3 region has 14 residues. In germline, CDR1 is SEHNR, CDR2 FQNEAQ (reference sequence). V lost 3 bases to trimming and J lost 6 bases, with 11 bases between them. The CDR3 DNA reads TGTGCCAGCAGCTTTGACGGAGTTGATGAAAAACTGTTTTTT. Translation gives CASSFDGVDEKLFF.

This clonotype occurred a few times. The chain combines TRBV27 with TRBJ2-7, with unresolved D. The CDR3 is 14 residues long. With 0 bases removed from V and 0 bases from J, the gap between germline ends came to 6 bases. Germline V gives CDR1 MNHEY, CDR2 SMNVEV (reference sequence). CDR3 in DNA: TGTGCCAGCAGTTTATCGGAATTCTCCTACGAGCAGTACTTC. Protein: CASSLSEFSYEQYF.

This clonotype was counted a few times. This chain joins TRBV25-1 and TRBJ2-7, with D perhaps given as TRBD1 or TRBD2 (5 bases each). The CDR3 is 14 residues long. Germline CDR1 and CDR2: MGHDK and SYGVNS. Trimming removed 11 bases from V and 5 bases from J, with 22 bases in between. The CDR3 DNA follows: TGTGCCTACGGGACGGGGAGAGACACCCACGAGCAGTACTTC. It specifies CAYGTGRDTHEQYF.

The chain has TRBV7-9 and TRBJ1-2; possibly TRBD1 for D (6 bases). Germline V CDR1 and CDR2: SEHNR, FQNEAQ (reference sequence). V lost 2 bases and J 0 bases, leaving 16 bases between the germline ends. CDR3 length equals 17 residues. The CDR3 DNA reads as TGTGCCAGCAGCTTATGGGGGGGCGCGGAAGCTAACTATGGCTACACCTTC. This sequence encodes CASSLWGGAEANYGYTF. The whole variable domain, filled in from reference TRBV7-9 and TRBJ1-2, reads DTGVSQNPRHKITKRGQNVTFRCDPISEHNRLYWYRQTLGQGPEFLTYFQNEAQLEKSRLLSDRFSAERPKGSFSTLEIQRTEQGDSAMYLCASSLWGGAEANYGYTFGSGTRLTVV.

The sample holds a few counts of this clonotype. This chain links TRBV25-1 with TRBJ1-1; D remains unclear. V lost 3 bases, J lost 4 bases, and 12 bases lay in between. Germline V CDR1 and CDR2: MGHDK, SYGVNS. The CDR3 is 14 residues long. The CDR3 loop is CASSEGPVRTEAFF. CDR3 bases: TGTGCCAGCAGTGAGGGTCCGGTCCGCACTGAAGCTTTCTTT. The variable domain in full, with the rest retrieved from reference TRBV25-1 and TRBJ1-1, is EADIYQTPRYLVIGTGKKITLECSQTMGHDKMYWYQQDPGMELHLIHYSYGVNSTEKGDLSSESTVSRIRTEHFPLTLESARPSHTSQYLCASSEGPVRTEAFFGQGTRLTVV.

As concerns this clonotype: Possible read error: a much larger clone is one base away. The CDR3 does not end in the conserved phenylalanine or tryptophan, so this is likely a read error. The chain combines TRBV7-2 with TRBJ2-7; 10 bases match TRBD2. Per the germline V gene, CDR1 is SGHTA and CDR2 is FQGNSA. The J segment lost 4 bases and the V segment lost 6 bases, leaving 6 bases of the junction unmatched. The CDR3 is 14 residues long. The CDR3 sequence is CASRGSSGGYEQYL. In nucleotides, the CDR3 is TGTGCCAGCAGAGGCTCTAGCGGGGGTTACGAGCAGTACCTC.

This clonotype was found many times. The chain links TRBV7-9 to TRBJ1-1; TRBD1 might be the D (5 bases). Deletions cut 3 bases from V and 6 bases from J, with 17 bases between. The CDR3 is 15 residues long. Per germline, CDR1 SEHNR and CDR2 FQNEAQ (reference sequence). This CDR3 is CASSLSGQGGAEAFF. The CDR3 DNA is TGTGCCAGCAGCTTGAGCGGGCAGGGTGGGGCTGAAGCTTTCTTT.

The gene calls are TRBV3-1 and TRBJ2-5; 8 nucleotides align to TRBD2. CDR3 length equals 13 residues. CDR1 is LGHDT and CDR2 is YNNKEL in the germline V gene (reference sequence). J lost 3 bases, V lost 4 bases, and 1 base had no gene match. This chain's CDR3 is CASSRAGEETQYF. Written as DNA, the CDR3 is TGTGCCAGCAGCCGAGCGGGAGAAGAGACCCAGTACTTC.

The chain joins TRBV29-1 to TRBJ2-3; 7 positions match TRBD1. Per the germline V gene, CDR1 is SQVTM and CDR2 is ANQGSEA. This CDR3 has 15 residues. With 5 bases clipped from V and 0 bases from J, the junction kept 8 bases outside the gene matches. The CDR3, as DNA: TGCAGCGTTCGTTCGGGACAGCTGAGCACAGATACGCAGTATTTT. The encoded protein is CSVRSGQLSTDTQYF.

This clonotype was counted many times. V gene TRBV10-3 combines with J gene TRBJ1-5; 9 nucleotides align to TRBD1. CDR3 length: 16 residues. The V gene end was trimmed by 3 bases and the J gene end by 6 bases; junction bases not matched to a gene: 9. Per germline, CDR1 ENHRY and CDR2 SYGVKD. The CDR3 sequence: CAISEPGQGLAQPQHF. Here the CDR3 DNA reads TGTGCCATCAGTGAACCGGGACAGGGTCTCGCTCAGCCCCAGCATTTT.

Written as DNA, the CDR3 is TGTGCCAGCAGTGAACAGGGGGCGAGAGAGACCCAGTACTTC. Translation gives CASSEQGARETQYF. The chain carries TRBV2 and TRBJ2-5, with 8 bases lining up with TRBD1. Unmatched junction bases numbered 3, after V lost 2 bases and J lost 4 bases. Germline V CDR1 and CDR2: SNHLY, FYNNEI. This CDR3 is built from 14 residues. Complete variable domain (other parts from reference TRBV2 and TRBJ2-5): EPEVTQTPSHQVTQMGQEVILRCVPISNHLYFYWYRQILGQKVEFLVSFYNNEISEKSEIFDDQFSVERPDGSNFTLKIRSTKLEDSAMYFCASSEQGARETQYFGPGTRLLVL.

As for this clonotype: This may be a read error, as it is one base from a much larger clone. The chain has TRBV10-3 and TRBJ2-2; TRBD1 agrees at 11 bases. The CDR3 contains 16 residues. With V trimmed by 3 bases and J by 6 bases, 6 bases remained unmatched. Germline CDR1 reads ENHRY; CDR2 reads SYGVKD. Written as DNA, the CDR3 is TGTGCCATCAGTGACAGCCCGGACAGGGGGCCCGGGGAGCTGTTTTTT. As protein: CAISDSPDRGPGELFF.

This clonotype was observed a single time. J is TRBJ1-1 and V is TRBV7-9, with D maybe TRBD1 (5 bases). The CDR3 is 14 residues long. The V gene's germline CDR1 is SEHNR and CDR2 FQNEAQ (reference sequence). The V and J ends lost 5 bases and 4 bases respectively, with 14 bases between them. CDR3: CASSHRARATEAFF. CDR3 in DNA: TGTGCCAGCAGCCACCGGGCCAGGGCCACTGAAGCTTTCTTT.

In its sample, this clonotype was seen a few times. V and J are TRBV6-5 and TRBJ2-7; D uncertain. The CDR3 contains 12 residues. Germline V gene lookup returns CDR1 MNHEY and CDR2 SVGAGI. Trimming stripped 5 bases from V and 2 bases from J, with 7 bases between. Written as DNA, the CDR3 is TGTGCCAGCAGTGTACAGCCCTACGAGCAGTACTTC. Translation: CASSVQPYEQYF.

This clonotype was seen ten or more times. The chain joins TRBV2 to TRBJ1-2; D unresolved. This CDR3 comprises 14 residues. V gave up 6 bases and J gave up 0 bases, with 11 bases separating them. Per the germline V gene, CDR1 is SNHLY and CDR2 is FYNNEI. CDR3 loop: CASSPTGPNYGYTF. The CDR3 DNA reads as TGTGCCAGCAGCCCCACCGGGCCTAACTATGGCTACACCTTC.

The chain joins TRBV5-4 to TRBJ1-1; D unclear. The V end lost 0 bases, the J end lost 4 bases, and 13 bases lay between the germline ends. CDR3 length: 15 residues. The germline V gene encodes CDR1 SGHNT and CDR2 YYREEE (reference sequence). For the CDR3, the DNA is TGTGCCAGCAGCTTGGAGGCAAGGAGATCCACTGAAGCTTTCTTT. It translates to CASSLEARRSTEAFF.

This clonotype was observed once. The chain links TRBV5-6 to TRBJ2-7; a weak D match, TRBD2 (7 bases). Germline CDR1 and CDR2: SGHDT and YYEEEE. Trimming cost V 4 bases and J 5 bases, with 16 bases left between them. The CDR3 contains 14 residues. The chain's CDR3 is CASSPQGTTNEQYF. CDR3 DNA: TGTGCCAGCAGCCCCCAGGGGACTACCAACGAGCAGTACTTC.

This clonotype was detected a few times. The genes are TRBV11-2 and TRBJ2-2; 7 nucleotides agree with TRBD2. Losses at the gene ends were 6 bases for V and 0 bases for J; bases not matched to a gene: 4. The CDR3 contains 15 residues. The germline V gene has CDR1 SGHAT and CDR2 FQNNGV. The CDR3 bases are TGTGCCAGCAGGGGGGGGATCGCGAACACCGGGGAGCTGTTTTTT. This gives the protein CASRGGIANTGELFF.

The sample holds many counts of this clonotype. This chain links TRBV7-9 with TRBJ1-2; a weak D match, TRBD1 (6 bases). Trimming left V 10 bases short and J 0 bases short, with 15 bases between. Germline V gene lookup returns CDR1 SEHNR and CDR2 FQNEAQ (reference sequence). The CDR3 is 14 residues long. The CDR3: CATRGGSTNYGYTF. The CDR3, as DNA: TGTGCCACGAGGGGGGGCTCAACTAACTATGGCTACACCTTC.

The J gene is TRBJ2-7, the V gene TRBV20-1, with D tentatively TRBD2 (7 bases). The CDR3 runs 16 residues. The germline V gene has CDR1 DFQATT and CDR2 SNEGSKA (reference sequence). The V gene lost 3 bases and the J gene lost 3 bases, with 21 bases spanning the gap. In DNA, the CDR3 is TGCAGTGCTAGTACCAGTGGGGGGCTAGCGGACTACGAGCAGTACTTC. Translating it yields CSASTSGGLADYEQYF.

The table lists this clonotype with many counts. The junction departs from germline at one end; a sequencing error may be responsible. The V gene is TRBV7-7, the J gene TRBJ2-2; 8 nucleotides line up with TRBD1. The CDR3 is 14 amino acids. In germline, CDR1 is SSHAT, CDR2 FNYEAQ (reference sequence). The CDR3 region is CASSFGQGPGELFF. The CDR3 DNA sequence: TGTGCTAGCAGCTTTGGACAGGGACCCGGGGAGCTGTTTTTT. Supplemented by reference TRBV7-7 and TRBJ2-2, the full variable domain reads GAGVSQSPRYKVTKRGQDVTLRCDPISSHATLYWYQQALGQGPEFLTYFNYEAQPDKSGLPSDRFSAERPEGSISTLTIQRTEQRDSAMYRCASSFGQGPGELFFGEGSRLTVL.

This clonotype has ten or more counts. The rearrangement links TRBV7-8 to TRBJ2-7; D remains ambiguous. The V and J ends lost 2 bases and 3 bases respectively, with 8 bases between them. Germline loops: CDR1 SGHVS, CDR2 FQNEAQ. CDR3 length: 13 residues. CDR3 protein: CASSLQPYYEQYF. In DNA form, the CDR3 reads TGTGCCAGCAGCTTACAACCATACTACGAGCAGTACTTC.

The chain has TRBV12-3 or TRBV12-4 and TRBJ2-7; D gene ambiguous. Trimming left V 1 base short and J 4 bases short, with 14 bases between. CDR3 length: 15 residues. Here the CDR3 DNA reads TGTGCCAGCAGTTTAGGGCTCGGTGGGTCGTACGAGCAGTACTTC. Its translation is CASSLGLGGSYEQYF.